Below are 5 T cell receptor beta chains sequenced from a single sample in a study of identical twins. MiXCR, run by TCRdb on the 5' RACE reads, gives a single entry per CDR3 protein. The sample has 700,000 to 950,000 distinct CDR3 sequences, about 12% seen once; the top ten hold roughly 1.5%. This same sample was also taken into another study, of yellow fever vaccine responses in identical twins.

The sequenced material came from PBMCs. Receptors originate from a woman aged 18-30 years in good health.

This clonotype has a handful of counts. This sequence joins TRBV12-3 or TRBV12-4 and TRBJ2-6; D is possibly TRBD2 (5 bases). The CDR3 is made up of 16 amino acids. Trimming took 6 bases from V and 1 from J, leaving 13 bases between them. The CDR3: CASRVAGRSGANVLTF. For the CDR3, the DNA is TGTGCCAGCAGGGTCGCGGGTCGGTCTGGGGCCAACGTCCTGACTTTC.

The V and J genes are TRBV12-3 or TRBV12-4 and TRBJ2-3, with 8 bases aligning to TRBD1. The CDR3 has 15 amino acids. V trimming: 3 bases; J trimming: 4 bases; junction bases outside the gene matches: 6. The CDR3: CASSFETGVADTQYF. CDR3 sequence (DNA): TGTGCCAGCAGTTTTGAGACAGGGGTTGCAGATACGCAGTATTTT.

This clonotype was counted ten times or more. This chain connects TRBV28 to TRBJ2-1; D is undetermined. Germline-derived CDR1 and CDR2 are MDHEN and SYDVKM. The CDR3 extends over 14 amino acids. Trimming shortened V by 5 bases and J by 9 bases, and 17 bases separated the two germline ends. The CDR3 here is CASSTTLHSREQFF. The DNA of the CDR3 is TGTGCCAGCAGTACTACTCTACACTCCCGTGAGCAGTTCTTC.

This clonotype occurred a few times. This chain links TRBV7-9 with TRBJ1-4; D not resolved. The CDR3 is 13 amino acids. V lost 5 bases and J lost 7, with 11 bases in between. The germline V gene has CDR1 SEHNR and CDR2 FQNEAQ (reference sequence). CDR3 in DNA: TGTGCCAGCAGCCACGAGGTTTCTGAAAAACTGTTTTTT. Translation gives CASSHEVSEKLFF.

This clonotype was observed many times. The V call is TRBV28, the J call TRBJ1-5; TRBD1 aligns across 8 bases. CDR3 length equals 15 residues. V lost 6 bases and J lost 0; bases outside the gene matches: 4. The germline V gene has CDR1 MDHEN and CDR2 SYDVKM. CDR3 coding DNA: TGTGCCAGCAGCGATGGGACAGGTAGCAATCAGCCCCAGCATTTT. Translated, it gives CASSDGTGSNQPQHF.